This T cell receptor beta chain came from a study of shared clonotypes between healthy human individuals. The junction had 5 bases not matched to a gene; V was cut back by 6 bases and J by 2 bases. Germline V gene data show CDR1 as SNHLY and CDR2 as FYNNEI. CDR3 length equals 14 residues. Clones were read by immunoSEQ multiplex PCR, and TCRdb kept only the in-frame ones, dropping some. The sample contains 2 million to 3 million clones, under 95% of which appear only once. This TCR was recovered from a young man in good health. Some clones in this sample may be carry-over from other donors' samples. Source material: naive CD4+ T cells from PBMCs. Subset reported: CD45RA+ positively selected. V is TRBV2 and J is TRBJ2-7, with 9 bases matching TRBD1. The CDR3 bases are TGTGCCAGCAGGCCGGGACAGGGACCCTACGAGCAGTACTTC. It encodes CASRPGQGPYEQYF.